This T cell receptor (beta chain) was observed in a study of T cells in women clearing cervical HPV infection (dated by TCRdb to 2016 to 2019). Regarding the complete study: Cases were 20 to 25 women with histologically confirmed HPV16-related CIN3 or worse, including a couple of invasive cancers. The controls were 25 or so women whose single incident HPV16 infection cleared within 12 months with no development of precancer or cancer. Blood from cases was collected at the visit where the lesion was first found, while blood from controls was collected once the infection could no longer be detected. For cases, a median interval of approximately 150 days, with an interquartile range of roughly 80 to 210 days, was observed between lesion detection and blood sampling. Because only a few women had HLA typing data, the possibility that HLA type acted as a confounder could not be ruled out. This exploratory proof-of-principle case-control study, nested within the Guanacaste HPV Natural History Study in Costa Rica, compared TCR repertoires among women with different cervical HPV16 outcomes. Cases and controls were matched on age within five years and on year of sample collection. Cases had a median age of 34 years and controls had a median age of about 37, with no significant differences in baseline characteristics. The parent cohort enrolled 10,049 women aged 18 or older in Guanacaste, Costa Rica, during about 1993 to 1994 and followed them for less than 8 years. Quality controls consisted of five blinded duplicates per group, for a total of around 60 samples made up of roughly 50 participants and around 10 replicates.

Every participant had a single incident cervical HPV16 infection, and prevalent HPV16 infections were excluded. Cervical HPV DNA was detected with MY09/MY11 PCR, and genotyping was done with dot-blot hybridization. Roughly 15 mL of heparinized blood were centrifuged, and the buffy coat was split into aliquots, frozen at -30 degrees C, and then kept at -80 degrees C. QIAGEN kits were used to extract genomic DNA from the buffy coat specimens. Using the immunoSEQ assay, multiplex PCR amplified TCR beta CDR3 regions from an average of roughly 1,100 ng of genomic DNA per sample. The assay corrected primer bias using a complete synthetic TCR repertoire to establish an amplification baseline. The amplicons were sequenced using the Illumina platform. Per the source publication's procedure: Sequences were error-corrected by clustering with frequency ratios and a modified nearest-neighbor algorithm and were then analyzed in the immunoSEQ Analyzer with IMGT gene definitions. TCR richness and evenness were averaged over 20 rarefaction repeats at each rarefaction depth, excluding samples with fewer sequences than the depth. Wilcoxon rank sum tests with FDR correction were used to compare relative abundances of V, D and J genes between the groups. Blinded duplicates gave an intraclass correlation of more than 90% for TCR richness and an average of roughly 76% across some 69 gene segments. Here the immuneACCESS table is served through TCRdb, limited to in-frame sequences with V and J called. Missing clones are a known gap in these copies; in checked studies unresolved V genes cover under half, and the rest lacks a known reason. The DNA gave D and trimming, while V, J and clone size come from that table. In this sample's table one finds approximately 15,000 clones. The top ten clonotypes cover roughly a tenth of the sample.

General conclusions and limits of the study: Because the number of T cells per sample was unknown, the richness differences could reflect varying T-cell content rather than repertoire biology. Because of the cross-sectional design, the study could not determine whether the associations came before infection or resulted from infection, and neither effector/memory subsets nor HPV-specific T cells were isolated. Random forest classifiers that combined richness and V gene abundances separated cases from controls with an estimated AUC of less than 0.85. TRBV6-7 relative abundance was lower in cases than in controls (roughly 0.12% versus 0.17%; Bonferroni P = 0.0008). Significantly higher TCR repertoire richness was observed in CIN3+ cases than in controls across sequencing depths, whereas no difference in evenness was found.

In regard to this clone: The target of this receptor is not known. Coverage ceases 3 residues before the CDR3 finishes, and the germline J gene fills in the end.

CDR1 is given as SGHAT and CDR2 as FQNNGV, both from the germline V gene. The CDR3 covers 15 residues, taking in both the cysteine and the phenylalanine. The DNA has 36 bases, all within the CDR3, and is read from base 1. This clonotype originated in a woman aged 18 to 69 with a cervical HPV16 infection that either progressed to CIN3+ or cleared (not recorded which). Here the chain combines TRBV11-2 and TRBJ2-3, and 7 junction bases match TRBD1. The sample taken for sequencing was blood buffy coat. The part of the CDR3 DNA that was read is TGTGCCAGCAGCTTCCGAACAGGGGTAGTGGAGACG. Its product reads: CASSFRTGVVET. The full CDR3 reads CASSFRTGVVETQYF.